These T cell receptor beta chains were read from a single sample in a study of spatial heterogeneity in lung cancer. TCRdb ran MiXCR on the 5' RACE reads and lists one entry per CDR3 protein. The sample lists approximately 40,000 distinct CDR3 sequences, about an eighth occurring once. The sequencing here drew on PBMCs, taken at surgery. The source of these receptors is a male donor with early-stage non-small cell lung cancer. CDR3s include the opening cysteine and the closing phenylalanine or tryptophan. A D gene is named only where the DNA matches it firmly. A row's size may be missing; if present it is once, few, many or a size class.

DNA: TGTGCCAGCAGCTTAGGGGGATGGGACACCCTTCCACCCCAGCATTTT; CDR3: CASSLGGWDTLPPQHF; J: TRBJ1-5; size: few; D: -; V: TRBV7-8
DNA: TGTGCCAGCAGCGTTGACAGGTACGGCGCCGAGCAGTACTTC; CDR3: CASSVDRYGAEQYF; J: TRBJ2-7; size: few; D: -; V: TRBV7-6
DNA: TGTGCCAGCAAATTCCAAGGGAGCTCCTACGAGCAGTACTTC; CDR3: CASKFQGSSYEQYF; J: TRBJ2-7; size: -; D: -; V: TRBV7-9
DNA: TGTGCCAGCAGTTACGGACAGGGGCTCGAGCAGTACTTC; CDR3: CASSYGQGLEQYF; J: TRBJ2-7; size: -; D: TRBD1; V: TRBV27
DNA: TGTGCCAGCAGCCCGCGTATTACAGATACGCAGTATTTT; CDR3: CASSPRITDTQYF; J: TRBJ2-3; size: few; D: -; V: TRBV7-9
DNA: TGTGCCACCAGTGATCCCCGGGTAGCGGGGGGCCGGGATACGCAGTATTTT; CDR3: CATSDPRVAGGRDTQYF; J: TRBJ2-3; size: -; D: TRBD2; V: TRBV24-1
DNA: TGTGCCAGCTCACCTACAGGGCTCACTGAAGCTTTCTTT; CDR3: CASSPTGLTEAFF; J: TRBJ1-1; size: few; D: -; V: TRBV18
DNA: TGTGCCAGCAGGTCCCGGTTAGCCTACAATGAGCAGTTCTTC; CDR3: CASRSRLAYNEQFF; J: TRBJ2-1; size: -; D: -; V: TRBV25-1
DNA: TGTGCCAGCAGCTTAGAGGTCGGGCCCCTCCACTTC; CDR3: CASSLEVGPLHF; J: TRBJ2-5; size: -; D: -; V: TRBV7-8
DNA: TGTGCCAGCAGCTTAGCCCCGGCCCCAAGCATTCAGTACTTC; CDR3: CASSLAPAPSIQYF; J: TRBJ2-4; size: -; D: -; V: TRBV7-2
DNA: TGTGCCATCAGTGAGCAAGCAACTAGCGGGGGGGCCAAAAACATTCAGTACTTC; CDR3: CAISEQATSGGAKNIQYF; J: TRBJ2-4; size: many; D: TRBD2; V: TRBV10-3
DNA: TGTGCCAGCAGTCGGGACAGTCAAGAGACCCAGTACTTC; CDR3: CASSRDSQETQYF; J: TRBJ2-5; size: many; D: TRBD1; V: TRBV14
DNA: TGTGCCAGCAGTTTATCCGGGACAGCGAGCTACGAGCAGTACTTC; CDR3: CASSLSGTASYEQYF; J: TRBJ2-7; size: many; D: TRBD1; V: TRBV28
DNA: TGTGCCAGCAGTTTGACTAGCGGGAGGCGGGAGCAGTACTTC; CDR3: CASSLTSGRREQYF; J: TRBJ2-7; size: few; D: TRBD2; V: TRBV28
DNA: TGCGCCAGCAGCTGGAGGGAGACCCAGTACTTC; CDR3: CASSWRETQYF; J: TRBJ2-5; size: -; D: -; V: TRBV5-1
DNA: TGTGCCAGCAGTGAACCGTGGACAGGGGCGTCCTACGAGCAGTACTTC; CDR3: CASSEPWTGASYEQYF; J: TRBJ2-7; size: few; D: TRBD1; V: TRBV2